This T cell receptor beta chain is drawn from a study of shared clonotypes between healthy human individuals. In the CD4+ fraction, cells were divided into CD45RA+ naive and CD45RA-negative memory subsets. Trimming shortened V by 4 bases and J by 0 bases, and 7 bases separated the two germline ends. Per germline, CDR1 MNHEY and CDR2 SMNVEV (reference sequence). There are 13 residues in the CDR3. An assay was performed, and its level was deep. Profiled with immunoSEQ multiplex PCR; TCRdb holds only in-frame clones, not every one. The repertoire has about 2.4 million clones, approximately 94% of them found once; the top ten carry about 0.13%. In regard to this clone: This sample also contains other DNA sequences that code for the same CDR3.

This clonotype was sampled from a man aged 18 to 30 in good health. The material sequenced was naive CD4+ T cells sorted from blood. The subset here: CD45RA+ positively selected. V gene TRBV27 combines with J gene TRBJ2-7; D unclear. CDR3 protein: CASSSLSSYEQYF. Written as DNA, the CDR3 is TGTGCCAGCAGTTCCCTCTCCTCCTACGAGCAGTACTTC.